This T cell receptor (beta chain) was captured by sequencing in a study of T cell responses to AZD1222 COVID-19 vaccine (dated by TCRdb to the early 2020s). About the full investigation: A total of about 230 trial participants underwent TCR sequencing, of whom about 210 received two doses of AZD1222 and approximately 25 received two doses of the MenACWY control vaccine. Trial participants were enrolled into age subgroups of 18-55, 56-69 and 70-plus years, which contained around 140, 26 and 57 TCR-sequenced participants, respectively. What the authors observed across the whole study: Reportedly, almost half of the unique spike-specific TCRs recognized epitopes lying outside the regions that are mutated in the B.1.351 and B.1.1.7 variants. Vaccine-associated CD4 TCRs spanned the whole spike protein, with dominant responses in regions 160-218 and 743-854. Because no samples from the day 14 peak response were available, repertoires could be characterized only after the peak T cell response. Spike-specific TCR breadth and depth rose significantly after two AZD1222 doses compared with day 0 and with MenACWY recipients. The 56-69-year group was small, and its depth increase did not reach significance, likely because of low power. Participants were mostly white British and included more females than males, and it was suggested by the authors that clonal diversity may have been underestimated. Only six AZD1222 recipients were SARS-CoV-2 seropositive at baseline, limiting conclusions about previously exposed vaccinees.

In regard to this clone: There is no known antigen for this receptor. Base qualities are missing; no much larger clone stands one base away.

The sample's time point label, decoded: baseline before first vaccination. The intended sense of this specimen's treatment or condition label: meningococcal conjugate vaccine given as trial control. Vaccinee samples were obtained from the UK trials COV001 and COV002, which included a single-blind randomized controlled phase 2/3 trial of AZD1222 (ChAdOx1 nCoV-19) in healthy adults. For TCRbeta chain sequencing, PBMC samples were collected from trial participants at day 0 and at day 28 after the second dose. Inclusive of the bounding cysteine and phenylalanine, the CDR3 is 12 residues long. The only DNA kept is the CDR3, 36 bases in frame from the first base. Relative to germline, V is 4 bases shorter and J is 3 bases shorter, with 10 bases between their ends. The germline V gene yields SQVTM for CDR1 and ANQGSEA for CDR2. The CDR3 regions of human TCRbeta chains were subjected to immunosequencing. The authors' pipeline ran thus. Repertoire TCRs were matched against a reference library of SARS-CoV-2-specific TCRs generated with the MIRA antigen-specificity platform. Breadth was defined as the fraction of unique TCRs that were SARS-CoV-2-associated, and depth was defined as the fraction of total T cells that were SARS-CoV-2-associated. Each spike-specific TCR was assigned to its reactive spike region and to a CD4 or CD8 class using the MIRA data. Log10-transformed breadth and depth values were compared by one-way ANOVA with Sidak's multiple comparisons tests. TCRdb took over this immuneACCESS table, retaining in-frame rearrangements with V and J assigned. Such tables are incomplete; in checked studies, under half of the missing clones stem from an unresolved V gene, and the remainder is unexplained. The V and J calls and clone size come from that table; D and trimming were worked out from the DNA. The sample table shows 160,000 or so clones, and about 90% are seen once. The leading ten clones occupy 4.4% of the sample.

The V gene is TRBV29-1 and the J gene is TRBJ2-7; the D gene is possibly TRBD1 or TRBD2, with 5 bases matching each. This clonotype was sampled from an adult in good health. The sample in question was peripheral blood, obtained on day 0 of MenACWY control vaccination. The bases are TGCAGCGTTGCCGAGGGGAACTACGAGCAGTACTTC. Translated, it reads CSVAEGNYEQYF.